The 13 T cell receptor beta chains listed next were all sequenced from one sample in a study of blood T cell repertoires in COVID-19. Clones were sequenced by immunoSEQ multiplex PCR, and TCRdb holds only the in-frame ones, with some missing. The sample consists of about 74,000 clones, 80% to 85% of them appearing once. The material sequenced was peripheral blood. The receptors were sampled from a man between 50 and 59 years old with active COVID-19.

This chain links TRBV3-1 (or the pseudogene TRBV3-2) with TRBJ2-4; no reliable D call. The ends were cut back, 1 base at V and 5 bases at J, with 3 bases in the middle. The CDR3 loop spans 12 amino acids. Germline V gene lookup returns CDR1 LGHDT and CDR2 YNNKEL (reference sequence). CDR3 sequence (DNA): TGTGCCAGCAGCCAAGCAGAAAACATTCAGTACTTC. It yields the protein CASSQAENIQYF.

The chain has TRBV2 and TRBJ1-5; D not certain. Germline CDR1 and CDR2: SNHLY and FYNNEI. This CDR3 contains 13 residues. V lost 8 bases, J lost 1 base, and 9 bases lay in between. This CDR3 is CASDTESNQPQHF. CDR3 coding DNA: TGTGCCAGCGACACCGAGAGCAATCAGCCCCAGCATTTT.

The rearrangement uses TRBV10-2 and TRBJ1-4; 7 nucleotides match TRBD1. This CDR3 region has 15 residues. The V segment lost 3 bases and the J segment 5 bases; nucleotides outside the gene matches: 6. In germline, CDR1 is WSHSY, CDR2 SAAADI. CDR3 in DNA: TGCGCCAGCAGTGAAACCGGGACAGCCAATGAAAAACTGTTTTTT. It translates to CASSETGTANEKLFF.

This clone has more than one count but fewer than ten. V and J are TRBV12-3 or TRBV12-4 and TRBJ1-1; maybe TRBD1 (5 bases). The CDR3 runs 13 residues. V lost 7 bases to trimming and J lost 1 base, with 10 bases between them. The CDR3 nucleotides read TGTGCCAGCACCACAGGCCGGAACACTGAAGCTTTCTTT. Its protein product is CASTTGRNTEAFF.

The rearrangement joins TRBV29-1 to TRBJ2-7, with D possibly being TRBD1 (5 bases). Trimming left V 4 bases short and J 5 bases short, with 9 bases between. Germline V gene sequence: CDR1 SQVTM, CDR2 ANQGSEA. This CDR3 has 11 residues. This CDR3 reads CSVVGAHEQYF. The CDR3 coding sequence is TGCAGCGTTGTTGGGGCCCACGAGCAGTACTTC.

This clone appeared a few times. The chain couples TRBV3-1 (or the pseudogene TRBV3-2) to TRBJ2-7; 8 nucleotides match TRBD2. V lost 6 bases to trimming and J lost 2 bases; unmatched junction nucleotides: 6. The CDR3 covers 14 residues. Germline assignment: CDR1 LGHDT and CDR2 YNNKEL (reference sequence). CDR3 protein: CASRPGAGAYEQYF. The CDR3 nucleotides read TGTGCCAGCAGACCCGGAGCGGGAGCCTACGAGCAGTACTTC.

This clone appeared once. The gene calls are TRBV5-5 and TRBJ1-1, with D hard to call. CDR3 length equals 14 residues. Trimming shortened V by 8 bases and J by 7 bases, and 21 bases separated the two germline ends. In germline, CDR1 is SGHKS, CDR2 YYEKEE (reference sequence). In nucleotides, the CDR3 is TGTGCCAGTGGGCCCGAAGCTTACCCGCTTGAAGCTTTCTTT. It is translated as CASGPEAYPLEAFF.

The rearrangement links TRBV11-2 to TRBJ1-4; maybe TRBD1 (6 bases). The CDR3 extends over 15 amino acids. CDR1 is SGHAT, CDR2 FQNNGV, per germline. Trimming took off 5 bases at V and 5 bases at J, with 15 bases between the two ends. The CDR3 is CASSVGGQNNEKLFF. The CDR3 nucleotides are TGTGCCAGCAGCGTGGGGGGGCAGAACAATGAAAAACTGTTTTTT.

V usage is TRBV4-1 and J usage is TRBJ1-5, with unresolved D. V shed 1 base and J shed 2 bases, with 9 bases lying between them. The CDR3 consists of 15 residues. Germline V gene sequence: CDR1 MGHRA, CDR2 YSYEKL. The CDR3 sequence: CASSQVLAGNQPQHF. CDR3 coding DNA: TGCGCCAGCAGCCAAGTGCTGGCTGGCAATCAGCCCCAGCATTTT.

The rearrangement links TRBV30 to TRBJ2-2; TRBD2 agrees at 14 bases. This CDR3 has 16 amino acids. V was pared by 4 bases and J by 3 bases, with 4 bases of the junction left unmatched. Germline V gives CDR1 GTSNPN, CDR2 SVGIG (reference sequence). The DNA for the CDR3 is TGTGCCTGGAAGGGGACTAGCGGGAGATACACCGGGGAGCTGTTTTTT. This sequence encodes CAWKGTSGRYTGELFF.

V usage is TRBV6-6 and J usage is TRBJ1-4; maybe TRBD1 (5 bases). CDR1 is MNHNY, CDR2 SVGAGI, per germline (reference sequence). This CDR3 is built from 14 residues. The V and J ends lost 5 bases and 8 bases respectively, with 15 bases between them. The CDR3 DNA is TGTGCCAGCAGTCCCATGGGGGAGGGAGAAAAACTGTTTTTT. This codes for CASSPMGEGEKLFF.

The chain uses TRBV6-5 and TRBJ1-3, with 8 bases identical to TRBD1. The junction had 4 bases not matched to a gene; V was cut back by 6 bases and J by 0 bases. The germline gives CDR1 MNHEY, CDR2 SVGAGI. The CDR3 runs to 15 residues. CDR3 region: CASRDQGASGNTIYF. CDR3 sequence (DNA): TGTGCCAGCAGGGATCAGGGGGCCTCTGGAAACACCATATATTTT.

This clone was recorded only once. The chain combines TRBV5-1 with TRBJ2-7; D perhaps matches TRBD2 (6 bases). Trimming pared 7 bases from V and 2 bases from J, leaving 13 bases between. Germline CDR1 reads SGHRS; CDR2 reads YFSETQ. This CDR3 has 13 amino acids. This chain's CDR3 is CASALAAPYEQYF. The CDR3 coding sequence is TGCGCCAGCGCCTTAGCGGCCCCCTACGAGCAGTACTTC. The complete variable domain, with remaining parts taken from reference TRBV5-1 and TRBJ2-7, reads KAGVTQTPRYLIKTRGQQVTLSCSPISGHRSVSWYQQTPGQGLQFLFEYFSETQRNKGNFPGRFSGRQFSNSRSEMNVSTLELGDSALYLCASALAAPYEQYFGPGTRLTVT.